Listed here are 7 T cell receptor beta chains from one sample, sequenced in a study of T-cell reconstitution after alpha-beta-depleted transplantation in children. The TCRbeta library was prepared with unique molecular identifiers. One entry per CDR3 protein results from TCRdb running MiXCR on the PCR reads. Found here are almost 500,000 distinct CDR3 sequences, 10% of them singletons; the top ten hold about 2.1%. Sequenced here: PBMCs, sampled before TCRalphabeta/CD19-depleted stem cell transplant. These receptor sequences come from a child aged 2 to 9 with inherited bone marrow failure, due to receive a stem cell transplant.

The table lists this clonotype with a count of one. The V call is TRBV2, the J call TRBJ2-1, with 10 positions matching TRBD2. CDR1 is SNHLY, CDR2 FYNNEI, per germline. Germline trimming cut 4 bases from V and 2 bases from J; bases unmatched to any gene: 5. The CDR3 loop spans 16 amino acids. CDR3 nucleotides: TGTGCCAGCAGTGTGGATGGACTAGCGGCCTACAATGAGCAGTTCTTC. Translated, it gives CASSVDGLAAYNEQFF.

Many counts were recorded for this clonotype. V and J are TRBV7-9 and TRBJ2-3; TRBD2 might be the D (5 bases). The CDR3 totals 15 residues. Trimming shortened V by 5 bases and J by 0 bases, and 12 bases separated the two germline ends. Germline V gives CDR1 SEHNR, CDR2 FQNEAQ (reference sequence). The DNA for the CDR3 is TGTGCCAGCAGCACGGGAACCCTTAGCACAGATACGCAGTATTTT. Protein: CASSTGTLSTDTQYF.

This clonotype was found many times. The gene calls are TRBV4-3 and TRBJ2-3; D not certain. Germline loops: CDR1 LGHNA, CDR2 YSLEER. CDR3 length: 13 residues. Trimming removed 0 bases from V and 2 bases from J, with 3 bases in between. DNA of the CDR3: TGCGCCAGCAGCCAAGACCCCACAGATACGCAGTATTTT. Translated: CASSQDPTDTQYF.

The rearrangement joins TRBV20-1 to TRBJ2-1; a weak D match, TRBD2 (5 bases). Germline CDR1 reads DFQATT; CDR2 reads SNEGSKA (reference sequence). Trimming took off 0 bases at V and 7 bases at J, with 22 bases between the two ends. The CDR3 consists of 17 residues. CDR3 bases: TGCAGTGCTAGAGATTATCAGGCCAAAAGCGGACGTAATGAGCAGTTCTTC. Its protein product is CSARDYQAKSGRNEQFF.

This clonotype was observed many times. The chain recombines TRBV12-3 or TRBV12-4 with TRBJ2-5; TRBD2 might be the D (5 bases). The length of the CDR3 is 13 residues. V was pared by 6 bases and J by 4 bases, with 12 bases between. The CDR3 loop is CASSPTRRETQYF. CDR3 nucleotides: TGTGCCAGCAGCCCTACTAGGCGAGAGACCCAGTACTTC.

At least ten counts were recorded for this clonotype. This sequence joins TRBV4-3 and TRBJ2-7; 7 nucleotides line up with TRBD2. V shed 0 bases, J shed 2 bases, and the junction held 4 bases outside the gene matches. CDR3 size: 15 residues. The germline V gene has CDR1 LGHNA and CDR2 YSLEER. The chain's CDR3 is CASSQDAGVAYEQYF. As DNA, the CDR3 is TGCGCCAGCAGCCAAGACGCGGGAGTCGCCTACGAGCAGTACTTC.

This clonotype came up many times. The chain is built from TRBV12-3 or TRBV12-4 and TRBJ1-2; no clear D. V was pared by 2 bases and J by 8 bases, with 18 bases between. This CDR3 region has 15 residues. DNA for the CDR3: TGTGCCAGCAGTTTAATGGGGAGCCGGGCCTGGGGCTACACCTTC. Translation: CASSLMGSRAWGYTF.